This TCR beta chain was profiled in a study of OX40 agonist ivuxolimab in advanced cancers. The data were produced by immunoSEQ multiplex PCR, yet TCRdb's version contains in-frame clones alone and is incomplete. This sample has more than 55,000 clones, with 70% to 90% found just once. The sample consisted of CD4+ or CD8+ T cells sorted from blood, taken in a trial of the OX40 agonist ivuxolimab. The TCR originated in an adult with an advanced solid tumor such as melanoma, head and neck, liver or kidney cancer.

In nucleotides, the CDR3 is TGTGCCAGCAGCGTAGCGGTAACTATCTACTTCTCCTACGAGCAGTACTTC. This gives the protein CASSVAVTIYFSYEQYF. J is TRBJ2-7 and V is TRBV9, with D uncertain. Per the germline V gene, CDR1 is SGDLS and CDR2 is YYNGEE. There are 17 residues in the CDR3. The V end lost 0 bases, the J end lost 0 bases, and 16 bases lay between the germline ends. The variable domain in full, completed from reference TRBV9 and TRBJ2-7, reads DSGVTQTPKHLITATGQRVTLRCSPRSGDLSVYWYQQSLDQGLQFLIQYYNGEERAKGNILERFSAQQFPDLHSELNLSSLELGDSALYFCASSVAVTIYFSYEQYFGPGTRLTVT.